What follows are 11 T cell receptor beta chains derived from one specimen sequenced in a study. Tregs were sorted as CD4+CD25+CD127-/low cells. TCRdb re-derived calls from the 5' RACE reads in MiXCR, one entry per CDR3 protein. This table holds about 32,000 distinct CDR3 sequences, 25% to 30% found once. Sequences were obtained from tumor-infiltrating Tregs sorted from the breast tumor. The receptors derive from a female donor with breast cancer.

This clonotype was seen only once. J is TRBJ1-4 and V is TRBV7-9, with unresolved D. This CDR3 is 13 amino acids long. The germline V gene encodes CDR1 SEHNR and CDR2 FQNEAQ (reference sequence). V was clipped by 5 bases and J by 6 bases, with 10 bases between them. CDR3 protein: CASSPQTDEKLFF. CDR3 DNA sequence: TGTGCCAGCAGCCCCCAGACGGATGAAAAACTGTTTTTT.

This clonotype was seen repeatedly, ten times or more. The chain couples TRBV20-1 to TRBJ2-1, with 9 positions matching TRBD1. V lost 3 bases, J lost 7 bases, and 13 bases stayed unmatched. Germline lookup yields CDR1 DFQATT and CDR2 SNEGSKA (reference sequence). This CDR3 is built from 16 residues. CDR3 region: CSASPSDRGLLNEQFF. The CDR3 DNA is TGCAGTGCTAGCCCGTCGGACAGGGGCTTATTGAATGAGCAGTTCTTC.

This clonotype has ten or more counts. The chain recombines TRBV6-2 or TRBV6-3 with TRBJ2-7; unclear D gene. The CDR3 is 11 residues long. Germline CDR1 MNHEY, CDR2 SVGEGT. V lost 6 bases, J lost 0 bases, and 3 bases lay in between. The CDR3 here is CASRSSYEQYF. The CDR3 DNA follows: TGTGCCAGCAGATCCTCCTACGAGCAGTACTTC.

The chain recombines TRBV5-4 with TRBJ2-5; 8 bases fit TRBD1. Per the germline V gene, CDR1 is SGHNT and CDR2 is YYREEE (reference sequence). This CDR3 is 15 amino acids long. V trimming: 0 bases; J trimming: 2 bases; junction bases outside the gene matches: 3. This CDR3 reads CASSLGQGLQETQYF. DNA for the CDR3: TGTGCCAGCAGCTTGGGACAGGGGTTACAAGAGACCCAGTACTTC.

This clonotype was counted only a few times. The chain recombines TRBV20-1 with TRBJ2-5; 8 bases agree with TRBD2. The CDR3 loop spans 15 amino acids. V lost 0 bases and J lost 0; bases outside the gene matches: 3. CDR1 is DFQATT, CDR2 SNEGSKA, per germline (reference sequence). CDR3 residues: CSAREFGRDQETQYF. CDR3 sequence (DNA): TGCAGTGCTAGAGAGTTCGGGAGGGACCAAGAGACCCAGTACTTC.

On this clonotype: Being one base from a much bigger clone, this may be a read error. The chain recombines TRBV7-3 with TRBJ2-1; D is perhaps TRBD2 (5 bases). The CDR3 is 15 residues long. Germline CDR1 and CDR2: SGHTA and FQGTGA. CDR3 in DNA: TGTGCCAGCAGCTTACCGTCTAGCTCCTACAGTGAGCAGTTCTTC. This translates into CASSLPSSSYSEQFF.

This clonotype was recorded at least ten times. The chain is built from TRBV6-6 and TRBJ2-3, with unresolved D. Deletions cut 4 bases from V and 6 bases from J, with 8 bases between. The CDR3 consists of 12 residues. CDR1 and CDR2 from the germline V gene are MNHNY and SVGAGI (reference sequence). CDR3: CASSSDPDTQYF. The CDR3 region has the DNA TGTGCCAGCAGTTCCGACCCGGATACGCAGTATTTT.

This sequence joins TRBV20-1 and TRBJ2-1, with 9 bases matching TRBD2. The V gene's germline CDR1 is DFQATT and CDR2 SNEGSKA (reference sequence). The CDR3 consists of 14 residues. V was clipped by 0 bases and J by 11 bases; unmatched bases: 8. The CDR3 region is CSARDRLAVNKQFF. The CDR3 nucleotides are TGCAGTGCTAGAGACAGACTAGCGGTTAATAAGCAGTTCTTC.

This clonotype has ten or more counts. CDR3: CASLGGEGTGELFF. CDR3 nucleotide sequence: TGCGCCAGCCTCGGGGGTGAGGGCACCGGGGAGCTGTTTTTT. This chain connects TRBV10-2 to TRBJ2-2; TRBD2 might be the D (6 bases). V lost 8 bases, J lost 4 bases, and 14 bases lay in between. Germline loops: CDR1 WSHSY, CDR2 SAAADI. This CDR3 spans 14 amino acids.

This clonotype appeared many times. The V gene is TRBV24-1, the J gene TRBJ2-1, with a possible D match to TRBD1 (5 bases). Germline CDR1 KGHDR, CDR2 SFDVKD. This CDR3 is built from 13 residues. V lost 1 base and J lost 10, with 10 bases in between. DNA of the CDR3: TGTGCCACCAGTGATTTAGGGGATAACGAGCAGTTCTTC. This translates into CATSDLGDNEQFF.

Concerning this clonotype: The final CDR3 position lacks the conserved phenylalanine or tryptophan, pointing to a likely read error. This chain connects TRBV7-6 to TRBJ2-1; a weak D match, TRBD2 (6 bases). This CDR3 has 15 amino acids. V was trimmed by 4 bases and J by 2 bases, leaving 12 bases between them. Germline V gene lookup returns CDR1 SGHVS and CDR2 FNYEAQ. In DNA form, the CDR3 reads TGTGCCAGCAGCTCAGTAGCGGATACCTACAATGAGCAGTTCCTC. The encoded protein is CASSSVADTYNEQFL.